This T cell receptor beta chain is from a study of blood T cell repertoires in COVID-19. The germline CDR1 and CDR2 sequences are MDHEN and SYDVKM. The J segment lost 7 bases and the V segment lost 2 bases, leaving 5 bases of the junction unmatched. The CDR3 is 14 residues long. Only one count was recorded for this clone. Original processing notes: For nucleated cells, counts were estimated from reference gene primer amplification. Generated by immunoSEQ multiplex PCR, the TCRdb table keeps only in-frame clones and is missing some. V, J and clone size reflect that table, while D and trimming were determined from the DNA. In the table there are 180,000 or so clones, 76% of which are singletons.

Sequenced: peripheral blood. The chain employs TRBV28 and TRBJ1-5, with 7 bases matching TRBD1. The clonotype was recovered from a woman aged 50 to 60 with active or convalescent COVID-19. CDR3 amino acids: CASSLPQGVQPQHF. The CDR3 DNA sequence: TGTGCCAGCAGTTTACCCCAGGGGGTACAGCCCCAGCATTTT. Complete variable domain (other parts from reference TRBV28 and TRBJ1-5): DVKVTQSSRYLVKRTGEKVFLECVQDMDHENMFWYRQDPGLGLRLIYFSYDVKMKEKGDIPEGYSVSREKKERFSLILESASTNQTSMYLCASSLPQGVQPQHFGDGTRLSIL.